These T cell receptor beta chains were read from a single sample in a study of T cell responses to AZD1222 COVID-19 vaccine. Using immunoSEQ multiplex PCR, the repertoire was profiled, and TCRdb retains in-frame clones only, with some absent. The data hold about 120,000 clones, with approximately 90% observed a single time. Here the sequenced sample was peripheral blood, taken 28 days after the second AZD1222 dose. These receptors all come from an adult who received the AZD1222 COVID-19 vaccine. Each CDR3 is given with its conserved first and last residue. A D gene is named only where the DNA matches it firmly. Clone size is stated in some rows and not others, as once, few, many or a class when expanded.

d_gene	len	v_gene	abundance	j_gene	CDR3aa	CDR3nt
NA	15	TRBV30	NA	TRBJ2-7	CAWSRAGPVAYEQYF	TGTGCCTGGAGCCGGGCAGGGCCCGTGGCCTACGAGCAGTACTTC
TRBD1	14	TRBV5-6	NA	TRBJ2-7	CASIARTGSYEQYF	TGTGCCAGCATCGCTCGGACAGGGTCCTACGAGCAGTACTTC
TRBD1	16	TRBV18	NA	TRBJ1-1	CASSPRTGGVGTEAFF	TGTGCCAGCTCACCAAGAACAGGGGGAGTAGGCACTGAAGCTTTCTTT
NA	14	TRBV5-1	NA	TRBJ2-6	CASSPASGANVLTF	TGCGCCAGCAGCCCAGCCTCTGGGGCCAACGTCCTGACTTTC
NA	13	TRBV28	NA	TRBJ2-7	CASSLDSGGEQYF	TGTGCCAGCAGTTTAGATTCCGGGGGCGAGCAGTACTTC
NA	14	TRBV4-1	once	TRBJ1-5	CASKGTGSNQPQHF	TGCGCCAGCAAGGGAACAGGTAGCAATCAGCCCCAGCATTTT
NA	12	TRBV28	NA	TRBJ2-7	CASMGNFYEQYF	TGTGCCAGCATGGGGAATTTCTACGAGCAGTACTTC
NA	14	TRBV7-6	NA	TRBJ2-2	CASSLGTTTGELFF	TGTGCCAGCAGCTTAGGGACAACAACCGGGGAGCTGTTTTTT
TRBD1	15	TRBV28	NA	TRBJ2-7	CASTPSRTGVSEQYF	TGTGCCAGCACCCCTTCAAGGACAGGCGTTTCGGAGCAGTACTTC
TRBD2	17	TRBV5-4	NA	TRBJ2-2	CASSGAGGAFRTGELFF	TGTGCCAGCAGCGGAGCGGGAGGGGCTTTTCGTACCGGGGAGCTGTTTTTT
NA	11	TRBV20-1	NA	TRBJ1-1	CSATQGIEAFF	TGCAGTGCTACCCAGGGGATAGAGGCTTTCTTT
NA	19	TRBV7-2	NA	TRBJ1-2	CASSPMPVRNSITNYGYTF	TGTGCCAGCAGCCCAATGCCTGTACGGAACAGTATTACTAACTATGGCTACACCTTC
TRBD2	19	TRBV19	NA	TRBJ2-1	CASSSFQKPGLAGANEQFF	TGTGCCAGTAGTTCTTTCCAAAAACCGGGACTAGCGGGAGCGAATGAGCAGTTCTTC
NA	15	TRBV28	NA	TRBJ1-4	CASTPWTEKNEKLFF	TGTGCCAGCACCCCCTGGACAGAAAAAAATGAAAAACTGTTTTTT
NA	15	TRBV28	NA	TRBJ1-1	CASSLWSSVNTEAFF	TGTGCCAGCAGTTTATGGAGCTCAGTGAACACTGAAGCTTTCTTT
TRBD2	18	TRBV7-6	NA	TRBJ2-1	CASSSGLPSGRIYNEQFF	TGTGCCAGCAGCTCCGGGCTACCGAGCGGGAGGATCTACAATGAGCAGTTCTTC
TRBD2	15	TRBV27	once	TRBJ2-1	CASSSGGGIYNEQFF	TGTGCCAGCAGTTCCGGCGGGGGGATCTACAATGAGCAGTTCTTC
TRBD1	13	TRBV29-1	NA	TRBJ1-1	CSVVRQGGTEAFF	TGCAGCGTTGTACGGCAGGGGGGCACTGAAGCTTTCTTT
TRBD2	15	TRBV6-5	once	TRBJ2-7	CASSYSASGSYEQYF	TGTGCCAGCAGTTACTCGGCTAGCGGGAGTTACGAGCAGTACTTC
NA	14	TRBV6-5	NA	TRBJ1-1	CASRSRGQNTEAFF	TGTGCCAGCAGATCGAGAGGACAGAACACTGAAGCTTTCTTT
NA	14	TRBV7-3	NA	TRBJ1-6	CASSSTGGGSPLHF	TGTGCCAGCAGCTCCACCGGCGGGGGTTCACCCCTCCACTTT
NA	13	TRBV12-3/TRBV12-4	NA	TRBJ1-5	CASSLWESQPQHF	TGTGCCAGCAGTTTATGGGAGTCTCAGCCCCAGCATTTT
NA	13	TRBV5-5	NA	TRBJ1-4	CASSLAVNEKLFF	TGTGCCAGCAGCTTGGCGGTAAATGAAAAACTGTTTTTT
NA	16	TRBV7-8	NA	TRBJ2-7	CASIPWQGIFSYEQYF	TGTGCCAGCATCCCATGGCAGGGAATCTTCTCCTACGAGCAGTACTTC
NA	17	TRBV15	NA	TRBJ2-1	CATSRDRLRQGGNEQFF	TGTGCCACCAGCAGAGATCGGTTAAGGCAGGGGGGGAATGAGCAGTTCTTC
NA	13	TRBV18	NA	TRBJ2-2	CASSLAGTSELFF	TGTGCCAGCTCACTAGCCGGGACCTCGGAGCTGTTTTTT
NA	13	TRBV6-6	NA	TRBJ1-2	CASSPPWTYGYTF	TGTGCCAGCAGTCCCCCATGGACATATGGCTACACCTTC
TRBD1	15	TRBV5-1	NA	TRBJ1-5	CASSPRTGSNQPQHF	TGCGCCAGCAGCCCGAGGACAGGAAGCAATCAGCCCCAGCATTTT
NA	15	TRBV6-5	NA	TRBJ2-5	CASRSSPGLQETQYF	TGTGCCAGCAGGTCATCTCCGGGACTGCAAGAGACCCAGTACTTC
TRBD1	16	TRBV7-9	NA	TRBJ2-5	CASRGDRALAGETQYF	TGTGCCAGCAGGGGGGACAGGGCCCTAGCAGGGGAGACCCAGTACTTC
TRBD1	15	TRBV27	NA	TRBJ1-4	CASSLFGTGDEKLFF	TGTGCCAGCAGTTTATTCGGGACAGGGGATGAAAAACTGTTTTTT
NA	15	TRBV9	NA	TRBJ2-7	CASSPVASWRYEQYF	TGTGCCAGCAGTCCGGTGGCTAGCTGGCGGTACGAGCAGTACTTC
NA	11	TRBV20-1	NA	TRBJ1-1	CSAPRESEAFF	TGCAGTGCCCCCCGTGAGAGTGAAGCTTTCTTT
NA	12	TRBV27	NA	TRBJ2-2	CASSSGSGELFF	TGTGCCAGCAGTTCTGGATCCGGGGAGCTGTTTTTT
TRBD1	13	TRBV30	NA	TRBJ1-3	CALGTGGGNTIYF	TGTGCCTTGGGGACAGGGGGTGGAAACACCATATATTTT
NA	13	TRBV28	once	TRBJ2-2	CASGVRSPGELFF	TGTGCCAGCGGGGTGAGGTCTCCCGGGGAGCTGTTTTTT
NA	16	TRBV10-1	NA	TRBJ2-1	CASSEPRGRRGYEQFF	TGCGCCAGCAGTGAGCCTCGGGGACGGAGGGGCTATGAGCAGTTCTTC
NA	15	TRBV11-2	NA	TRBJ1-2	CASSPLTGPNYGYTF	TGTGCCAGCAGCCCGCTAACAGGCCCTAACTATGGCTACACCTTC
NA	15	TRBV7-2	once	TRBJ2-1	CASSLGTAEYNEQFF	TGTGCCAGCAGCTTAGGCACAGCGGAGTACAATGAGCAGTTCTTC
TRBD2	13	TRBV5-5	NA	TRBJ2-5	CASTRGGRETQYF	TGTGCCAGCACCCGGGGCGGGAGGGAGACCCAGTACTTC
NA	15	TRBV6-1	NA	TRBJ1-6	CASSEGTANNSPLHF	TGTGCCAGCAGTGAAGGGACAGCAAATAATTCACCCCTCCACTTT
NA	14	TRBV2	NA	TRBJ2-1	CASRRDRWANEQFF	TGTGCCAGCCGCCGGGACCGCTGGGCCAATGAGCAGTTCTTC
NA	13	TRBV9	NA	TRBJ1-2	CASSDSQGFLYTF	TGTGCCAGCAGCGATTCTCAGGGCTTTCTCTACACCTTC
NA	12	TRBV4-1	NA	TRBJ1-5	CASSQPGQPQHF	TGCGCCAGCAGCCAACCTGGACAGCCCCAGCATTTT
NA	13	TRBV7-9	NA	TRBJ2-7	CASTQGDRYEQYF	TGTGCCAGCACCCAAGGGGACCGCTACGAGCAGTACTTC
TRBD1	15	TRBV11-1	NA	TRBJ1-1	CASSPRDRGFTEAFF	TGTGCCAGCAGCCCCCGGGACAGGGGGTTTACTGAAGCTTTCTTT
TRBD2	16	TRBV6-9	once	TRBJ2-5	CASSYSELAGQETQYF	TGTGCCAGCAGTTATTCAGAACTAGCGGGTCAAGAGACCCAGTACTTC
NA	11	TRBV27	NA	TRBJ2-2	CASIGPRELFF	TGTGCCAGCATTGGGCCCCGGGAGCTGTTTTTT
NA	14	TRBV28	NA	TRBJ1-3	CASRRGVSGNTIYF	TGTGCCAGCCGACGGGGAGTCTCTGGAAACACCATATATTTT
NA	13	TRBV15	NA	TRBJ2-3	CATGVGGTDTQYF	TGTGCCACGGGGGTCGGGGGCACAGATACGCAGTATTTT
NA	16	TRBV28	NA	TRBJ2-6	CASTRGENSGANVLTF	TGTGCCAGCACGAGGGGGGAGAACTCTGGGGCCAACGTCCTGACTTTC
NA	12	TRBV7-8	NA	TRBJ2-7	CASSRGLREQYF	TGTGCCAGCAGCCGGGGACTGCGGGAGCAGTACTTC
NA	13	TRBV30	NA	TRBJ1-6	CAWRQGSTSALHF	TGTGCCTGGAGGCAGGGGTCCACTTCGGCCCTCCACTTT
TRBD2	16	TRBV27	NA	TRBJ2-5	CASSLRTSGRRETQYF	TGTGCCAGCAGTTTGCGGACTAGCGGGAGGAGGGAGACCCAGTACTTC
TRBD1	18	TRBV5-1	NA	TRBJ1-2	CASSLLYRDRVLIGGYTF	TGCGCCAGCAGCTTACTGTACCGGGACAGGGTGCTTATAGGCGGCTACACCTTC
NA	15	TRBV7-2	NA	TRBJ2-3	CASSLMEGGADTQYF	TGTGCCAGCAGCTTGATGGAGGGCGGCGCAGATACGCAGTATTTT